These T cell receptor beta chains were read from a single sample in a study of T cells in Graves' hyperthyroidism and ophthalmopathy. A single record per CDR3 protein comes from TCRdb applying MiXCR to the multiplex PCR reads. Among fewer than 650,000 distinct CDR3 sequences listed, 14% to 15% were seen once. Sequences were obtained from blood. Receptor source: a woman aged 40 to 50 with Graves' ophthalmopathy. Both conserved end residues are part of each CDR3. The order of the fields is CDR3 protein, CDR3 DNA, D gene, V gene, J gene, clone size. D genes are given only for firm matches. Clone size is not always given. Where it is, it says once, few, many or a class for expanded clones.

CDR3: CASSDQTGTSGSGTQYF
DNA: TGTGCCAGCAGTGACCAAACAGGGACTAGCGGGAGTGGTACGCAGTATTTT
D: TRBD2
V: TRBV6-4
J: TRBJ2-3
size: many

CDR3: CASSYGLAGAQGEQYF
DNA: TGTGCCAGCAGTTATGGACTAGCGGGAGCTCAGGGGGAGCAGTACTTC
D: TRBD2
V: TRBV27
J: TRBJ2-7
size: many

CDR3: CASSDTLAGAKETQYF
DNA: TGTGCCAGCAGTGACACCCTAGCGGGAGCGAAAGAGACCCAGTACTTC
D: TRBD2
V: TRBV27
J: TRBJ2-5
size: many

CDR3: CAISDRGLQETQYF
DNA: TGTGCCATCAGTGATAGGGGACTTCAAGAGACCCAGTACTTC
D: NA
V: TRBV10-3
J: TRBJ2-5
size: many

CDR3: CASSFRTSHSPLNTEAFF
DNA: TGTGCCAGCAGTTTTCGCACCTCCCACTCCCCATTGAACACTGAAGCTTTCTTT
D: NA
V: TRBV12-3/TRBV12-4
J: TRBJ1-1
size: NA

CDR3: CALYRGQGTYEQYF
DNA: TGTGCCCTCTACAGGGGACAGGGGACCTACGAGCAGTACTTC
D: TRBD1
V: TRBV30
J: TRBJ2-7
size: few

CDR3: CASSLASGETQYF
DNA: TGTGCCAGCAGCTTAGCCTCGGGGGAGACCCAGTACTTC
D: NA
V: TRBV7-9
J: TRBJ2-5
size: many

CDR3: CASTALRGEGQETQYF
DNA: TGTGCCAGCACCGCCCTAAGGGGAGAGGGCCAAGAGACCCAGTACTTC
D: NA
V: TRBV5-4
J: TRBJ2-5
size: NA

CDR3: CASSLPGGGGYTF
DNA: TGCGCCAGCAGCCTTCCAGGGGGGGGCGGCTACACCTTC
D: TRBD1
V: TRBV5-1
J: TRBJ1-2
size: many

CDR3: CASSQAVQGNQPQHF
DNA: TGTGCCAGCAGCCAAGCGGTTCAAGGCAATCAGCCCCAGCATTTT
D: NA
V: TRBV3-1
J: TRBJ1-5
size: NA

CDR3: CSARTGENYGYTF
DNA: TGCAGCGCCAGGACAGGGGAGAACTATGGCTACACCTTC
D: TRBD1
V: TRBV29-1
J: TRBJ1-2
size: many

CDR3: CASSGQGVNQPQHF
DNA: TGTGCCAGCTCGGGACAGGGGGTTAATCAGCCCCAGCATTTT
D: TRBD1
V: TRBV6-5
J: TRBJ1-5
size: many

CDR3: CASSAQTGPYF
DNA: TGTGCCAGCAGCGCGCAGACAGGGCCTTACTTC
D: TRBD1
V: TRBV9
J: TRBJ2-5
size: NA

CDR3: CASRSSDRVAGELFF
DNA: TGTGCCAGCAGGAGTTCCGACAGGGTTGCCGGGGAGCTGTTTTTT
D: TRBD1
V: TRBV12-3/TRBV12-4
J: TRBJ2-2
size: many

CDR3: CSVRESSYEQYF
DNA: TGCAGCGTCCGGGAGAGCTCCTACGAGCAGTACTTC
D: NA
V: TRBV29-1
J: TRBJ2-7
size: many

CDR3: CASDQGAVGYTF
DNA: TGTGCCAGCGACCAGGGGGCAGTGGGCTACACCTTC
D: TRBD1
V: TRBV7-9
J: TRBJ1-2
size: few

CDR3: CSVHRNTEAFF
DNA: TGCAGCGTCCACAGAAACACTGAAGCTTTCTTT
D: NA
V: TRBV29-1
J: TRBJ1-1
size: NA

CDR3: CSASLAGGTETQYF
DNA: TGCAGTGCTAGTTTAGCGGGAGGAACGGAGACCCAGTACTTC
D: TRBD2
V: TRBV20-1
J: TRBJ2-5
size: many

CDR3: CASSLGTDYSYEQYF
DNA: TGTGCCAGCAGCTTAGGAACCGACTACTCCTACGAGCAGTACTTC
D: NA
V: TRBV7-2
J: TRBJ2-7
size: many

CDR3: CASSTDPGGGYTF
DNA: TGTGCCAGCAGTACGGACCCCGGCGGGGGCTACACCTTC
D: NA
V: TRBV6-1
J: TRBJ1-2
size: NA

CDR3: CASRARLAGLYEQYF
DNA: TGTGCCAGCAGGGCTCGACTAGCGGGTCTTTACGAGCAGTACTTC
D: TRBD2
V: TRBV28
J: TRBJ2-7
size: many

CDR3: CASSRYTSGRSYEQYF
DNA: TGCGCCAGCAGCCGATATACTAGCGGACGCTCCTACGAGCAGTACTTC
D: TRBD2
V: TRBV4-1
J: TRBJ2-7
size: NA

CDR3: CASRSRGPEAFF
DNA: TGTGCCAGCAGGTCCAGGGGACCTGAAGCTTTCTTT
D: NA
V: TRBV7-9
J: TRBJ1-1
size: NA

CDR3: CAIQSIGLTGELFF
DNA: TGTGCCATCCAATCCATTGGGTTAACCGGGGAGCTGTTTTTT
D: NA
V: TRBV6-2/TRBV6-3
J: TRBJ2-2
size: many

CDR3: CASSGTSGNPYEQYF
DNA: TGTGCCAGCAGTGGGACTAGCGGGAACCCCTACGAGCAGTACTTC
D: TRBD2
V: TRBV2
J: TRBJ2-7
size: many

CDR3: CASRGAGASYEQYF
DNA: TGTGCCAGCAGGGGGGCGGGAGCCTCCTACGAGCAGTACTTC
D: NA
V: TRBV6-1
J: TRBJ2-7
size: few